These 19 T cell receptor beta chains came from one sample sequenced in a study of cytomegalovirus exposure and HLA in healthy donors. Researchers ran the PCR with 60 Vbeta and 13 Jbeta primers. Profiled with immunoSEQ multiplex PCR; TCRdb holds only in-frame clones, not every one. The table lists roughly 160,000 clones, more than 70% of them singletons, with roughly 1.6% in the top ten. The sequenced sample was PBMCs. These TCRs come from a girl aged 5-17 years in good health and CMV-seronegative.

The V and J genes are TRBV11-2 and TRBJ1-1; possible D gene TRBD1, 5 bases. This CDR3 is 15 amino acids long. Trimming removed 1 base at V and 7 bases at J, with 16 bases between. The germline V gene encodes CDR1 SGHAT and CDR2 FQNNGV. The CDR3 loop is CASSLVMGQPFEAFF. The CDR3 nucleotides read TGTGCCAGCAGCTTAGTGATGGGGCAGCCTTTTGAAGCTTTCTTT. Full variable domain (remainder filled in from reference TRBV11-2 and TRBJ1-1): EAGVAQSPRYKIIEKRQSVAFWCNPISGHATLYWYQQILGQGPKLLIQFQNNGVVDDSQLPKDRFSAERLKGVDSTLKIQPAKLEDSAVYLCASSLVMGQPFEAFFGQGTRLTVV.

This clone came up a few times. The chain uses TRBV27 and TRBJ1-5; D uncertain. V was pared by 4 bases and J by 6 bases, with 13 bases between. CDR1 is MNHEY, CDR2 SMNVEV, per germline (reference sequence). CDR3 length: 14 amino acids. The CDR3 is CASSYNMAGQPQHF. The CDR3 DNA is TGTGCCAGCAGTTACAACATGGCTGGTCAGCCCCAGCATTTT.

This clone was counted a few times. The genes are TRBV5-1 and TRBJ1-2; possible D gene TRBD1, 5 bases. Germline V gene sequence: CDR1 SGHRS, CDR2 YFSETQ. Trimming shortened V by 4 bases and J by 8 bases, and 18 bases separated the two germline ends. CDR3 length: 14 amino acids. As DNA, the CDR3 is TGCGCCAGCAGCCCTACCGACAGCTCTCGAGGCTACACCTTC. This gives the protein CASSPTDSSRGYTF.

A few counts support this clone. V and J are TRBV29-1 and TRBJ1-5, with D unclear. CDR3 length equals 13 residues. Trimming removed 0 bases at V and 3 bases at J, with 6 bases between. Germline assignment: CDR1 SQVTM and CDR2 ANQGSEA. The CDR3 protein is CSVEEQLNQPQHF. CDR3 sequence (DNA): TGCAGCGTTGAAGAACAGCTCAATCAGCCCCAGCATTTT.

V usage is TRBV10-3 and J usage is TRBJ1-4, with 7 bases matching TRBD1. Germline V CDR1 and CDR2: ENHRY, SYGVKD. CDR3 length: 13 amino acids. Losses at the gene ends were 11 bases for V and 8 bases for J; bases not matched to a gene: 11. This chain's CDR3 is CASGTVSMEKLFF. As DNA, the CDR3 is TGTGCCTCCGGGACAGTTTCGATGGAAAAACTGTTTTTT.

The sample holds a few counts of this clone. The chain employs TRBV7-8 and TRBJ2-7; D might be TRBD1 (6 bases). The CDR3 length is 14 residues. V dropped 4 bases and J dropped 5 bases, with 15 bases sitting between them. Looked up from germline, CDR1 is SGHVS and CDR2 is FQNEAQ. CDR3 sequence reads: CASSSTGTLNEQYF. The CDR3 nucleotides read TGTGCCAGCAGCTCAACCGGGACACTTAACGAGCAGTACTTC.

The rearrangement links TRBV27 to TRBJ2-1, with 12 nucleotides matching TRBD1. J gave up 7 bases and V 5 bases, and 6 bases lay outside the gene matches. Germline V gives CDR1 MNHEY, CDR2 SMNVEV (reference sequence). The CDR3 loop spans 15 amino acids. CDR3 loop: CASSPGTGGTNEQFF. The CDR3, as DNA: TGTGCCAGCAGTCCTGGGACAGGGGGCACTAATGAGCAGTTCTTC.

This sequence joins TRBV4-2 and TRBJ2-3; TRBD2 might be the D (7 bases). This CDR3 comprises 14 residues. The germline V and J ends were trimmed by 6 bases and 6 bases, with 16 bases remaining between them. Germline CDR1 LGHNA, CDR2 YNFKEQ. CDR3 coding DNA: TGTGCCAGCAGGGGCGGGGGCGAGGTGGATACGCAGTATTTT. It encodes CASRGGGEVDTQYF.

The rearrangement joins TRBV5-1 to TRBJ2-7; 10 bases map to TRBD1. Germline V CDR1 and CDR2: SGHRS, YFSETQ. V lost 4 bases and J lost 5; bases outside the gene matches: 15. This CDR3 is built from 17 residues. The CDR3 sequence is CASSRSFGQGVFNEQYF. The CDR3 coding sequence is TGCGCCAGCAGCCGATCCTTCGGACAGGGGGTTTTCAACGAGCAGTACTTC. Full variable domain (rest looked up from reference TRBV5-1 and TRBJ2-7): KAGVTQTPRYLIKTRGQQVTLSCSPISGHRSVSWYQQTPGQGLQFLFEYFSETQRNKGNFPGRFSGRQFSNSRSEMNVSTLELGDSALYLCASSRSFGQGVFNEQYFGPGTRLTVT.

This clone showed up just once. The chain employs TRBV25-1 and TRBJ2-3, with D possibly being TRBD1 (6 bases). The V end lost 6 bases, the J end lost 4 bases, and 17 bases lay between the germline ends. The CDR3 covers 15 residues. CDR1 is MGHDK and CDR2 is SYGVNS in the germline V gene. The DNA of the CDR3 is TGTGCCAGCAGGGCAGGGGATAGAGATCCAGATACGCAGTATTTT. This codes for CASRAGDRDPDTQYF.

This clone rates as large. The CDR3 protein is CASSQESGTGELFF. CDR3 bases: TGTGCCAGCAGCCAAGAATCAGGGACCGGGGAGCTGTTTTTT. The chain joins TRBV14 to TRBJ2-2; TRBD1 might be the D (5 bases). This CDR3 comprises 14 residues. The germline V gene encodes CDR1 SGHDN and CDR2 FVKESK. With 0 bases removed from V and 5 bases from J, the gap between germline ends came to 7 bases.

The rearrangement uses TRBV5-1 and TRBJ1-1; D call uncertain. V lost 3 bases and J lost 4, with 13 bases in between. CDR1 is SGHRS and CDR2 is YFSETQ in the germline V gene. CDR3 length equals 14 residues. CDR3 residues: CASSSISPPTEAFF. The DNA of the CDR3 is TGCGCCAGCAGCTCTATCTCCCCTCCCACTGAAGCTTTCTTT. Full variable domain (outside the CDR3, taken from reference TRBV5-1 and TRBJ1-1): KAGVTQTPRYLIKTRGQQVTLSCSPISGHRSVSWYQQTPGQGLQFLFEYFSETQRNKGNFPGRFSGRQFSNSRSEMNVSTLELGDSALYLCASSSISPPTEAFFGQGTRLTVV.

The chain couples TRBV5-1 to TRBJ2-1; a possible D gene is TRBD1 (5 bases). The CDR3 length is 14 residues. The V gene lost 5 bases and the J gene lost 6 bases, with 15 bases spanning the gap. CDR1 and CDR2 (germline): SGHRS, YFSETQ. The CDR3 is CASRQGRSFNEQFF. CDR3 sequence (DNA): TGCGCCAGCAGGCAGGGTAGGTCATTCAATGAGCAGTTCTTC.

This clone was observed a few times. This rearrangement joins TRBV5-6 to TRBJ1-5; D may be TRBD1 (5 bases). The germline V gene has CDR1 SGHDT and CDR2 YYEEEE. Trimming took off 0 bases at V and 2 bases at J, with 9 bases between the two ends. The CDR3 runs to 15 residues. The CDR3 is CASSLGAQGNQPQHF. The CDR3 DNA reads TGTGCCAGCAGCTTGGGGGCACAGGGCAATCAGCCCCAGCATTTT.

This chain connects TRBV29-1 to TRBJ1-2, with D uncertain. Trimming cost V 2 bases and J 4 bases, with 8 bases left between them. The CDR3 spans 12 residues. Germline lookup yields CDR1 SQVTM and CDR2 ANQGSEA. Here the CDR3 reads CSVEPGSYGYTF. CDR3 DNA sequence: TGCAGCGTTGAACCGGGGAGCTATGGCTACACCTTC.

CDR3 protein: CASSGYFTGELFF. CDR3 DNA: TGTGCCAGCAGTGGGTACTTCACCGGGGAGCTGTTTTTT. The rearrangement joins TRBV2 to TRBJ2-2, with D unresolved. The CDR3 length is 13 residues. Germline values: CDR1 SNHLY, CDR2 FYNNEI. V shed 4 bases and J shed 4 bases, with 7 bases lying between them.

This chain connects TRBV5-1 to TRBJ2-2; D gene uncertain. The germline CDR1 and CDR2 sequences are SGHRS and YFSETQ. The CDR3 spans 15 residues. Trimming pared 1 base from V and 0 bases from J, leaving 7 bases between. The CDR3 coding sequence is TGCGCCAGCAGCTTGCTAGGCTCGAACACCGGGGAGCTGTTTTTT. It encodes CASSLLGSNTGELFF.

This chain joins TRBV7-6 and TRBJ1-6, with D tentatively TRBD1 (6 bases). This CDR3 region has 13 residues. The germline CDR1 and CDR2 sequences are SGHVS and FNYEAQ. Trimming cost V 4 bases and J 7 bases, with 8 bases left between them. CDR3: CASSSGANSPLHF. The CDR3 region has the DNA TGTGCCAGCAGCTCAGGGGCGAATTCACCCCTCCACTTT.

This sequence joins TRBV19 and TRBJ2-3, with D possibly being TRBD1 (6 bases). The CDR3 length is 15 residues. Germline loops: CDR1 LNHDA, CDR2 SQIVND (reference sequence). The V end lost 3 bases, the J end lost 2 bases, and 12 bases lay between the germline ends. The CDR3, as DNA: TGTGCCAGTAGTATTACAGGGAGCAACACAGATACGCAGTATTTT. Its protein product is CASSITGSNTDTQYF.